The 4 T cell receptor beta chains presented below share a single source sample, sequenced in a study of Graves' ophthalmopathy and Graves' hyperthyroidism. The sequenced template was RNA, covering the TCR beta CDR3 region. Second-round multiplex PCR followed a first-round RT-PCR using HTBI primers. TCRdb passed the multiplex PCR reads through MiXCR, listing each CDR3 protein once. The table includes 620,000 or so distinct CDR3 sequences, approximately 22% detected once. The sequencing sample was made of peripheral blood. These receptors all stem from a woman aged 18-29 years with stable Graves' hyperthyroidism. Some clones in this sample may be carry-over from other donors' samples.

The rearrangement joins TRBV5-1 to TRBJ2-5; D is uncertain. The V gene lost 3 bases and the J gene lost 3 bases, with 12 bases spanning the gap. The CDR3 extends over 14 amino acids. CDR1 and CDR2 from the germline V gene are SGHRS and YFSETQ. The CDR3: CASSSGRQEETQYF. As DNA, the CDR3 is TGCGCCAGCAGCTCTGGGCGGCAAGAAGAGACCCAGTACTTC. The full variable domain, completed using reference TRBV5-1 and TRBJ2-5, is KAGVTQTPRYLIKTRGQQVTLSCSPISGHRSVSWYQQTPGQGLQFLFEYFSETQRNKGNFPGRFSGRQFSNSRSEMNVSTLELGDSALYLCASSSGRQEETQYFGPGTRLLVL.

This CDR3 reads CSARGRDYEQYF. The CDR3 bases are TGCAGTGCTAGAGGCAGGGACTACGAGCAGTACTTC. The V call is TRBV20-1, the J call TRBJ2-7, with D perhaps matching TRBD1 (5 bases). V lost 1 base, J lost 3 bases, and 7 bases lay in between. Germline CDR1 and CDR2: DFQATT and SNEGSKA (reference sequence). The CDR3 totals 12 residues.

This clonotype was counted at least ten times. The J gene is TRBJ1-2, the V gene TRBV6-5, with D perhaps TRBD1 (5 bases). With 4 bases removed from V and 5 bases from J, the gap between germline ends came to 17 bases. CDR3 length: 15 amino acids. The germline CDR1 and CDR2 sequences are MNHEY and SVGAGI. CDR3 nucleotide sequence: TGTGCCAGCAGTTCTGAAAGGACGGACAAATATGGCTACACCTTC. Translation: CASSSERTDKYGYTF.

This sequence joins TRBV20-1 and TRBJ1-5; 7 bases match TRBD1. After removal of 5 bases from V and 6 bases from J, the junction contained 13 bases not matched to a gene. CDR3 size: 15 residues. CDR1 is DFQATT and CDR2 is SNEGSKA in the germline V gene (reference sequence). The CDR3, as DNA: TGCAGTGCTGGCAGGGGGTTCGGGTCTTCTCAGCCCCAGCATTTT. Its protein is CSAGRGFGSSQPQHF.